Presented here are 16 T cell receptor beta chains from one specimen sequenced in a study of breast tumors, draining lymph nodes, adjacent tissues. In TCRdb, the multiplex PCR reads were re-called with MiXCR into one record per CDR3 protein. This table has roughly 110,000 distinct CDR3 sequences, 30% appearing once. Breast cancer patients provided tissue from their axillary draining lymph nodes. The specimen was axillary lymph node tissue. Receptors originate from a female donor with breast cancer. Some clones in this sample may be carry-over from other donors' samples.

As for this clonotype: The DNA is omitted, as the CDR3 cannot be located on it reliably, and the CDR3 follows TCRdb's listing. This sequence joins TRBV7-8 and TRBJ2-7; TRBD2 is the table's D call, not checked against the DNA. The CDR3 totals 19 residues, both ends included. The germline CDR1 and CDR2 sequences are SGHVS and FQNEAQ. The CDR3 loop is CASSFYICSARDSAYEQYF.

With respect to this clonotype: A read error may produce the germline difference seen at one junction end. CDR3 coding DNA: TGCAGCGTTGTCAGGCAGGGGGGGGAGACCCACTACTTC. Translation: CSVVRQGGETHYF. The rearrangement links TRBV29-1 to TRBJ2-5, with D perhaps matching TRBD1 or TRBD2 (7 bases each). Germline CDR1 SQVTM, CDR2 ANQGSEA. The CDR3 is 13 amino acids.

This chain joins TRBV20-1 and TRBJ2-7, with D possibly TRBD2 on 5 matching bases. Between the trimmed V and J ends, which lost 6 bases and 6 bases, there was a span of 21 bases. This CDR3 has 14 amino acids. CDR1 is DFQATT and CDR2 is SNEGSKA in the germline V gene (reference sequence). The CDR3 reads CSAQITRSPSEQYF. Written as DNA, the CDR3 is TGCAGTGCCCAAATCACTAGGTCCCCTTCCGAGCAGTACTTC.

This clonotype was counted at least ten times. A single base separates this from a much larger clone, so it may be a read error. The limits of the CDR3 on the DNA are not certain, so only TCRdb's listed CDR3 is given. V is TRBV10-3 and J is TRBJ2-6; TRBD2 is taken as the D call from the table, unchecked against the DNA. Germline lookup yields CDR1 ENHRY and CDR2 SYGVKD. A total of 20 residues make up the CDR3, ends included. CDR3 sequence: CAIRWGSGTSGGSGANVLPF.

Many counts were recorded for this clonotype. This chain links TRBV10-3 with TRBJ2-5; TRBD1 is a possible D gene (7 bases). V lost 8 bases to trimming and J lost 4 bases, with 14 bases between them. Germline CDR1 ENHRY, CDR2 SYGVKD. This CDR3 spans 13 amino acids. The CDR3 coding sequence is TGTGCCATCGGAGGGGGCGGCGTAGAGACCCAGTACTTC. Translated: CAIGGGGVETQYF.

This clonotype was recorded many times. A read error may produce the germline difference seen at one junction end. The DNA of the CDR3 is TGTGCCAGCAGTGAAATAGCCAACTACGATGAGCAGTTCTTC. This codes for CASSEIANYDEQFF. The chain recombines TRBV2 with TRBJ2-1; D is uncertain. Germline CDR1 and CDR2: SNHLY and FYNNEI. The CDR3 runs to 14 residues.

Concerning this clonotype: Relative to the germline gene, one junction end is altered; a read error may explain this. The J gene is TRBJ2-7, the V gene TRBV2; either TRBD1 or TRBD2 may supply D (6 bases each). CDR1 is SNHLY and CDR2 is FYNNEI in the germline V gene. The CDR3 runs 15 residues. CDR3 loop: CASSAQGRGSYEQNF. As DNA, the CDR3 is TGTGCCAGCAGTGCACAGGGTCGGGGGTCATACGAGCAGAACTTC. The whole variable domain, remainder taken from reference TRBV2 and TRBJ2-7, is EPEVTQTPSHQVTQMGQEVILRCVPISNHLYFYWYRQILGQKVEFLVSFYNNEISEKSEIFDDQFSVERPDGSNFTLKIRSTKLEDSAMYFCASSAQGRGSYEQNFGPGTRLTVT.

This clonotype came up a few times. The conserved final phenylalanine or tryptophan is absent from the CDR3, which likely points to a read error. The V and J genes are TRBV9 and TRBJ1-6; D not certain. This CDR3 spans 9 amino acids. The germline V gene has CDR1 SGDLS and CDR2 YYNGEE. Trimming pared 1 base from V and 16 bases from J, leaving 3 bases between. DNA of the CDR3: TGTGCCAGCAGCGTACGACTCCACACA. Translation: CASSVRLHT.

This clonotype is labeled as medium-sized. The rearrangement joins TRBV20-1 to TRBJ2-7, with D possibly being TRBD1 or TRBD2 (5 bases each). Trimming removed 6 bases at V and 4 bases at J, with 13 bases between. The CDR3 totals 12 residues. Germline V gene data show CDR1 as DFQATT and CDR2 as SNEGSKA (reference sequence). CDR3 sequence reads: CSAQGPTYEQYF. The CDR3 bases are TGCAGTGCCCAGGGACCCACTTACGAGCAGTACTTC.

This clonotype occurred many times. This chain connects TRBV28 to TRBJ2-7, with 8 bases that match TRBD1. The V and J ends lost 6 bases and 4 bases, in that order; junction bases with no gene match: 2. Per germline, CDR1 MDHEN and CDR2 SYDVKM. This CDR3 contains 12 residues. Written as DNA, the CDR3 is TGTGCCAGCAGGCGACAGGGGTACGAGCAGTACTTC. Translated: CASRRQGYEQYF. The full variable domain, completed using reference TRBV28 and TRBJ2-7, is DVKVTQSSRYLVKRTGEKVFLECVQDMDHENMFWYRQDPGLGLRLIYFSYDVKMKEKGDIPEGYSVSREKKERFSLILESASTNQTSMYLCASRRQGYEQYFGPGTRLTVT.

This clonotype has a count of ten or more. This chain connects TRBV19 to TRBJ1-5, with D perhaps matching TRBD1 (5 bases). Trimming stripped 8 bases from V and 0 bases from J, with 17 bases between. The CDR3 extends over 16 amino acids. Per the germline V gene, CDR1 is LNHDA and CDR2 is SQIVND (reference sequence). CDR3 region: CASWAGPGFSNQPQHF. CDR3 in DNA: TGTGCCAGTTGGGCAGGGCCGGGGTTTAGCAATCAGCCCCAGCATTTT.

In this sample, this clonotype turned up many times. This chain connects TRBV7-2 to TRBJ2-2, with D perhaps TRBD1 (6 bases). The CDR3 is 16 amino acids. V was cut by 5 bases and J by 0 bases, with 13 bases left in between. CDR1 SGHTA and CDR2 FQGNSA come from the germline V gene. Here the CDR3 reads CASSLAQGPNTGELFF. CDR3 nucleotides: TGTGCCAGCAGCCTGGCCCAGGGGCCGAACACCGGGGAGCTGTTTTTT.

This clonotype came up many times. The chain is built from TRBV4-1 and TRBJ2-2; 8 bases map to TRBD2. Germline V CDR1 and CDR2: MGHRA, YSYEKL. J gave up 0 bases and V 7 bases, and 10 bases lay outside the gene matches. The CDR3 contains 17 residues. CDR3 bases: TGCGCCAGCACCCCTTCGGGGGGGGGATCGAACACCGGGGAGCTGTTTTTT. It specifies CASTPSGGGSNTGELFF.

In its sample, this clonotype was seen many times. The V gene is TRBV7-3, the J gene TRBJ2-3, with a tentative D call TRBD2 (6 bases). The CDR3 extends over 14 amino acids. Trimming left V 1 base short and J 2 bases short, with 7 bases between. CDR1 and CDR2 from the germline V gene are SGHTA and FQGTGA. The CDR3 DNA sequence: TGTGCCAGCAGCTTAAGCGGGGTCACAGATACGCAGTATTTT. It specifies CASSLSGVTDTQYF. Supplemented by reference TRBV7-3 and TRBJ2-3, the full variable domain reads GAGVSQTPSNKVTEKGKYVELRCDPISGHTALYWYRQSLGQGPEFLIYFQGTGAADDSGLPNDRFFAVRPEGSVSTLKIQRTERGDSAVYLCASSLSGVTDTQYFGPGTRLTVL.

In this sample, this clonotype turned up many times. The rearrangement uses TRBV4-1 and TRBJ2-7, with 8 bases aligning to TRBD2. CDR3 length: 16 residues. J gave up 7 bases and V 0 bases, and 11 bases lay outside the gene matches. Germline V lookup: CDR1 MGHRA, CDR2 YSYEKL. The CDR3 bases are TGCGCCAGCAGCCAAGATCAGCCGCTAGCGGGCGGGGAGCAGTACTTC. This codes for CASSQDQPLAGGEQYF.

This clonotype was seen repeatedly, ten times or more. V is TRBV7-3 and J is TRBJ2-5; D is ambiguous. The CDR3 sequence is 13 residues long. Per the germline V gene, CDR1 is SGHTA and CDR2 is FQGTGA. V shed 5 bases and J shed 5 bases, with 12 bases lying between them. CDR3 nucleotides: TGTGCCAGCAGCGACGGTATTTCGGAGACCCAGTACTTC. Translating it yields CASSDGISETQYF.